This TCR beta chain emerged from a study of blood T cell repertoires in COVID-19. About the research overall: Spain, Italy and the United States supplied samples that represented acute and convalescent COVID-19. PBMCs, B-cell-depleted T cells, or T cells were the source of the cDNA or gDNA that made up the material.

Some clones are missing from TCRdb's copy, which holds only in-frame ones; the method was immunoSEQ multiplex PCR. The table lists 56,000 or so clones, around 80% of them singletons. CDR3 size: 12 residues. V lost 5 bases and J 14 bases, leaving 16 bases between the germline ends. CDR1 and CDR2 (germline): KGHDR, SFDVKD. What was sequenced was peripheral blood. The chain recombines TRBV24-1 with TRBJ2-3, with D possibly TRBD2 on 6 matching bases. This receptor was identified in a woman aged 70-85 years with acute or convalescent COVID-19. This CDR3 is CATSGAGTPTYF. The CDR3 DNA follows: TGTGCCACCAGTGGGGCCGGGACTCCAACGTATTTT.